This TCR beta chain is drawn from a study of CXCR3-negative and CXCR3-positive naive CD8 T cells. Study-wide findings and caveats: CXCR3-negative and CXCR3-positive naive cells shared comparable TRBV-TRBJ usage, but memory cells did not.

Via 5' RACE with UMI labels, TRB cDNA libraries were prepared. After re-calling the 5' RACE reads, TCRdb lists one entry per CDR3 protein, DNA absent. This sample's table reports 100,000 or so distinct CDR3 sequences. On this clonotype: The antigen is undetermined.

This CDR3 comprises 14 residues. Material: naive CXCR3- CD8+ T cells from blood. Described subset: CD45RO-CCR7+CD27+CD95- naive CD8+ T cells lacking CXCR3 (TNR3-). The rearrangement links TRBV12-3 or TRBV12-4 to TRBJ2-1. The receptor was derived from a human donor in good health. Some clones in this sample may be carry-over from other donors' samples. CDR3 residues: CASRGSSAYNEQFF.